The T cell receptor beta chain under discussion was sequenced for a study of shared clonotypes between healthy human individuals. Broader study findings: It was observed that 5% to 6.5% of naive CD4 clonotypes were shared across a handful of donors. Researchers found naive subsets generally carried larger estimated richness than memory subsets.

V gave up 5 bases and J gave up 5 bases; unmatched junction bases: 4. Per the germline V gene, CDR1 is SEHNR and CDR2 is FQNEAQ (reference sequence). The CDR3 is 13 amino acids. In the naive CD8 group, cells lacked CD45RO and were positively selected for CCR7, so terminally differentiated effector memory CD45RA+ cells were left out. A word on this clone: No antigen is known for it.

Each replicate PCR on the sorted subsets used 150 to 200 ng DNA (around 30,000 T cell genomes). TCRdb's copy holds only in-frame clones and misses some; the assay was immunoSEQ multiplex PCR. The sample shows approximately 600,000 clones, approximately 95% of them seen only once. The specimen sequenced was naive CD8+ T cells sorted from blood. This chain joins TRBV7-9 and TRBJ2-7; 9 positions agree with TRBD1. The clonotype originates from a woman under 40 in good health. The CDR3 loop is CASSIGQGNEQYF. The CDR3 nucleotides are TGTGCCAGCAGCATCGGACAGGGGAACGAGCAGTACTTC.